This T cell receptor (beta chain) was retrieved from a study of beta chain features in type 1 diabetes. The whole isolated RNA underwent reverse transcription, so sequencing captured expressed TCRB transcripts. Naive, central memory and regulatory T cell samples came to a mean of approximately 3.57 million reads. Measured with immunoSEQ multiplex PCR; TCRdb has only the in-frame clones, and not every one. Of approximately 140,000 clones in the sample, about a tenth were seen once. General observations from the study: Compared with healthy donors, patients appeared to share more similar naive, central memory and regulatory TCRB repertoires.

This clone was observed a handful of times. The antigen remains undetermined. Losses at the gene ends were 4 bases for V and 3 bases for J; bases not matched to a gene: 4. The germline CDR1 and CDR2 sequences are SGHNT and YYREEE (reference sequence). This CDR3 is 14 amino acids long. There was one heparinised blood draw per donor, averaging roughly 0.12 L. Sorting that relied on CD45RO/CCR7/CD25/CD127/CD95/CD27 yielded CD4+ naive, central memory, regulatory and stem cell-like memory cells. This clonotype originated in a woman in her thirties or forties in good health. Sequencing used central memory CD4+ T cells from blood. The rearrangement links TRBV5-4 to TRBJ2-5; TRBD1 aligns across 9 bases. CDR3 sequence (DNA): TGTGCCAGCAGCATGGGACAGGGTAAAGAGACCCAGTACTTC. It is translated as CASSMGQGKETQYF.